This TCR beta chain was observed in a study of T cell changes during pregnancy in multiple sclerosis. Sequenced by immunoSEQ multiplex PCR; TCRdb stores in-frame clones only, minus some. The sample records 90,000 to 150,000 clones, about 94% being singletons. V lost 5 bases, J lost 3 bases, and 11 bases lay in between. The CDR3 extends over 14 amino acids. The V gene's germline CDR1 is MNHNS and CDR2 SASEGT. The source is a female donor with multiple sclerosis, enrolled in a pregnancy study. Sequenced material: peripheral blood, taken before pregnancy. The V and J genes are TRBV6-1 and TRBJ1-5; TRBD1 is a possible D gene (5 bases). CDR3 amino acids: CASSLGGINQPQHF. The CDR3 coding sequence is TGTGCCAGCAGTCTTGGGGGGATCAATCAGCCCCAGCATTTT.